The rows below give T cell receptor beta chains drawn from one sample of a study of blood T cells in healthy people across ages. TCRdb analysed the 5' RACE reads with MiXCR anew, one entry per CDR3 protein. The data show over 1,500,000 distinct CDR3 sequences, approximately 40% seen once. The specimen sequenced was blood. These receptors were obtained from a human donor in good health. Each CDR3 is given with its conserved first and last residue. D genes are given only for firm matches. Size is omitted from some rows. Given values are once, few, many or a class for expanded clones.

TRBD2	TRBV27	TRBJ2-2	NA	CASSSLAGENAGELFF
NA	TRBV7-2	TRBJ2-7	NA	CASSFLEFSYEQYF
NA	TRBV7-9	TRBJ2-5	NA	CASSRSGQRRQETQYF
NA	TRBV6-1	TRBJ1-5	NA	CASSPSEVGIYSNQPQHF
NA	TRBV20-1	TRBJ2-5	few	CSARPGTEETQYF
TRBD1	TRBV28	TRBJ1-5	NA	CASSPGQGEGPQHF
NA	TRBV12-3/TRBV12-4	TRBJ2-3	NA	CASSPEGGGGADTQYF
TRBD2	TRBV4-3	TRBJ2-2	NA	CASSQDGTSGGARKTGELFF
TRBD1	TRBV4-2	TRBJ1-2	NA	CASSLPGDRGNYGYTF
NA	TRBV20-1	TRBJ1-2	NA	CSAPMGAAYHGYTF
NA	TRBV2	TRBJ1-2	few	CASRRTAESYGYTF
NA	TRBV6-1	TRBJ1-2	NA	CACSESDNPYGYTF
NA	TRBV10-3	TRBJ1-2	NA	CAISESQGPNYGYTF
NA	TRBV29-1	TRBJ2-7	many	CSVFGEGAYEQYF
NA	TRBV15	TRBJ2-3	NA	CATSRDGHFADTQYF
NA	TRBV2	TRBJ1-5	few	CASSDMNGNQPQHF
TRBD1	TRBV7-2	TRBJ1-4	few	CASSGTGYEKLFF
NA	TRBV20-1	TRBJ2-5	NA	CSASEGNQETQYF
NA	TRBV21-1	TRBJ2-5	NA	CASSKDRAEQETQYF
NA	TRBV29-1	TRBJ1-1	few	CSARGHTNTEAFF